The sequence of this TCR beta chain was determined in a study of cytomegalovirus exposure and HLA in healthy donors. Points from the study as a whole: Most subjects had HLA-A and HLA-B alleles reportedly predicted accurately by TCR beta sequences. In a later analysis, across HLA loci, associated TCR counts were highest for DRB1, lowest for HLA-C. Reports described diagnosis of cytomegalovirus status by the classifier as highly specific and sensitive.

Of note for this clone: Its matching antigen is unknown.

The PCR made use of 60 Vbeta and 13 Jbeta primers. Only in-frame clones appear in the TCRdb table, and some are missing; sequencing was by immunoSEQ multiplex PCR. The sample shows about 200,000 clones, around 78% of them seen only once. The ends were cut back, 5 bases at V and 8 bases at J, with 12 bases in the middle. The CDR3 is 12 residues long. CDR1 and CDR2 from the germline V gene are LNHDA and SQIVND (reference sequence). V is TRBV19 and J is TRBJ1-2; D gene unclear. Sequenced sample: PBMCs. The clonotype was recovered from a man aged 30 to 39 in good health and CMV-seronegative. CDR3 protein: CASSLPAGGYTF. CDR3 nucleotide sequence: TGTGCCAGTAGTCTTCCCGCAGGCGGCTACACCTTC.